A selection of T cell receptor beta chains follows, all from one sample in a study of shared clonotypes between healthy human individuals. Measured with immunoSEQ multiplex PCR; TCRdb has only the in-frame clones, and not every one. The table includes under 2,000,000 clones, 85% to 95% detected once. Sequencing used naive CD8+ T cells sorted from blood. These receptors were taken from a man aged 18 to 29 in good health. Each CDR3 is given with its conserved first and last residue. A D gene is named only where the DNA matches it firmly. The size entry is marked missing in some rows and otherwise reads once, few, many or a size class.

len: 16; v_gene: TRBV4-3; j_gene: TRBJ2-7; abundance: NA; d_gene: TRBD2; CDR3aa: CASSLFVAGVSYEQYF; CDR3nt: TGCGCCAGCAGCCTCTTCGTGGCGGGGGTTTCCTACGAGCAGTACTTC
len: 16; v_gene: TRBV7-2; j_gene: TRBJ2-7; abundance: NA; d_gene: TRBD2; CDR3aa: CASSTGLAGNSYEQYF; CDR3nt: TGTGCCAGCAGCACCGGACTAGCGGGAAACTCCTACGAGCAGTACTTC
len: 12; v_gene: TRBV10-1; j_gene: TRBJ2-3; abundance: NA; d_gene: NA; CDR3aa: CASSVVGAPFYF; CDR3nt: TGCGCCAGCAGTGTGGTGGGGGCTCCATTTTATTTT
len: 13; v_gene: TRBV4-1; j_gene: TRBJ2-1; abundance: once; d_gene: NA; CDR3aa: CASSSRLYNEQFF; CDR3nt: TGCGCCAGCAGCTCCCGGCTTTACAATGAGCAGTTCTTC
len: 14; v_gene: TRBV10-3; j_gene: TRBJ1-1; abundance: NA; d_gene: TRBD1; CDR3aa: CAISASTGEIEAFF; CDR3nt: TGTGCCATCAGTGCCTCGACAGGGGAGATTGAAGCTTTCTTT
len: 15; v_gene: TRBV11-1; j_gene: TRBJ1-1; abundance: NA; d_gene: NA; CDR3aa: CASSLVGFLGTEAFF; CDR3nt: TGTGCCAGCAGCTTAGTTGGGTTTTTGGGCACTGAAGCTTTCTTT
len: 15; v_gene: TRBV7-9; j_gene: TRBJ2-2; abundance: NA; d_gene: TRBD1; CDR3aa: CASSQGQEPTGELFF; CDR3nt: TGTGCCAGCAGCCAAGGACAGGAGCCCACCGGGGAGCTGTTTTTT
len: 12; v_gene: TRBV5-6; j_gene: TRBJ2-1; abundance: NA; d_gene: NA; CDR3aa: CASSLDRVEQFF; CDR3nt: TGTGCCAGCAGCTTGGATAGGGTTGAGCAGTTCTTC
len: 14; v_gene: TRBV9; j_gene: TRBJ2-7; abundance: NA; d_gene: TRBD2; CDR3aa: CASSETSGPYEQYF; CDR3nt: TGTGCCAGCAGCGAGACTAGCGGACCCTACGAGCAGTACTTC
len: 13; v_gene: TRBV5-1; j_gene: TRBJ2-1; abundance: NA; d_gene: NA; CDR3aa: CASQSAEVDEQFF; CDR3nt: TGCGCCAGCCAATCGGCCGAGGTAGATGAGCAGTTCTTC
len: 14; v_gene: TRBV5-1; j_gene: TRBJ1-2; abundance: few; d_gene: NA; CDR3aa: CASSLAGPTYGYTF; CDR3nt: TGCGCCAGCAGCTTGGCCGGCCCGACCTATGGCTACACCTTC
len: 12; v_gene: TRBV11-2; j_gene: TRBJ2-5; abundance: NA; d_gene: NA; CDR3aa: CASSQGSETQYF; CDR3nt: TGTGCCAGCAGCCAAGGATCAGAGACCCAGTACTTC
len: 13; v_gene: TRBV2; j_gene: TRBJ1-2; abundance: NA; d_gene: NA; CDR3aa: CASVDGMDYGYTF; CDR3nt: TGTGCCAGCGTAGACGGTATGGACTATGGCTACACCTTC
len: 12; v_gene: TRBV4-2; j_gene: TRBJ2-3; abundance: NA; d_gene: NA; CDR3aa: CASSQDSPTQYF; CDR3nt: TGTGCCAGCAGCCAAGATTCGCCTACGCAGTATTTT
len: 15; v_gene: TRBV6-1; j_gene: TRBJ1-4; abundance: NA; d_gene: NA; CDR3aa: CASSEWADMGKQLFF; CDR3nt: TGTGCCAGCAGTGAATGGGCCGACATGGGGAAGCAACTGTTTTTT
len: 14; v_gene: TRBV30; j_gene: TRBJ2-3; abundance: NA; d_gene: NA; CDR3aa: CAWTPGTSTDTQYF; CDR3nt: TGTGCCTGGACTCCGGGTACTAGCACAGATACGCAGTATTTT
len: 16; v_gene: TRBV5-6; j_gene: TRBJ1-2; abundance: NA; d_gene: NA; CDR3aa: CASSLVRDRFDYGYTF; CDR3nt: TGTGCCAGCAGCTTGGTCCGGGACCGATTTGACTATGGCTACACCTTC
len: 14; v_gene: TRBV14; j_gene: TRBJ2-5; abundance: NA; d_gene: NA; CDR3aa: CASSLVLGQETQYF; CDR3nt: TGTGCCAGCAGCCTCGTCCTGGGGCAAGAGACCCAGTACTTC
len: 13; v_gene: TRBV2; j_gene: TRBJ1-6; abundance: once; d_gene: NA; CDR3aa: CAIMWGDGSPLHF; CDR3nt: TGTGCGATCATGTGGGGGGACGGTTCACCCCTCCACTTT
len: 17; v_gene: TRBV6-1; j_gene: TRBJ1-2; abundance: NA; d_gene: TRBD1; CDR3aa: CASSEFSGTANVYGYTF; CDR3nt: TGTGCCAGCAGTGAGTTTTCCGGGACAGCAAACGTCTATGGCTACACCTTC
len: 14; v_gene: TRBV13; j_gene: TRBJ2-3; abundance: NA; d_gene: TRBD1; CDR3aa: CATSYRGGTDTQYF; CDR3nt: TGTGCCACCTCCTACAGGGGGGGCACAGATACGCAGTATTTT
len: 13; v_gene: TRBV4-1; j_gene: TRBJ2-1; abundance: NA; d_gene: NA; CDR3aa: CASSQDLWQGGFF; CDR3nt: TGCGCCAGCAGCCAAGATCTTTGGCAGGGTGGGTTCTTC
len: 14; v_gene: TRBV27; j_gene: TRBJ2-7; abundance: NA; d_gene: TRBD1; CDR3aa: CASSFAGQGIEQYF; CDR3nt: TGTGCCAGCAGTTTCGCGGGACAGGGGATCGAGCAGTACTTC
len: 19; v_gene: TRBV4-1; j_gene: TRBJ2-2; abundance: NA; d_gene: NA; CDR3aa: CASSPSGGQGAIWTGELFF; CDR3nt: TGCGCCAGCAGCCCCTCGGGGGGCCAGGGGGCGATATGGACCGGGGAGCTGTTTTTT
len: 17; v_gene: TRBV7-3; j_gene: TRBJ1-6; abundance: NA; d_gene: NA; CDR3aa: CASSQSSGSSYNSPLHF; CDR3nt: TGTGCCAGCAGCCAAAGCTCTGGGAGCTCCTATAATTCACCCCTCCACTTT
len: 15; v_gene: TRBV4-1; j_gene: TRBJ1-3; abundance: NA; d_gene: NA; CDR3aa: CASSRLAGIGNTIYF; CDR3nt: TGCGCCAGCAGCCGCCTTGCAGGGATTGGAAACACCATATATTTT
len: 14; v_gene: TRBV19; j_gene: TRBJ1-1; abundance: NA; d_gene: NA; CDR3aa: CASSDQAMNTEAFF; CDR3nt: TGTGCCAGTAGTGACCAGGCAATGAACACTGAAGCTTTCTTT
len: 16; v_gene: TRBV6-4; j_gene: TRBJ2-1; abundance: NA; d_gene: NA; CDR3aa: CASSIQEGGPDNEQFF; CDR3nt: TGTGCCAGCAGTATCCAAGAGGGGGGGCCGGACAATGAGCAGTTCTTC
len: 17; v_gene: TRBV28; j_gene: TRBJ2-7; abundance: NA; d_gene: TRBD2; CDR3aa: CASSRAGLAGYSYEQYF; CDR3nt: TGTGCCAGCAGCCGAGCGGGACTAGCGGGCTACTCCTACGAGCAGTACTTC
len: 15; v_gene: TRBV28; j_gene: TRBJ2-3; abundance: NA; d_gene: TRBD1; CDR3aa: CASSPGTGSTDTQYF; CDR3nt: TGTGCCAGCAGCCCAGGGACAGGAAGCACAGATACGCAGTATTTT
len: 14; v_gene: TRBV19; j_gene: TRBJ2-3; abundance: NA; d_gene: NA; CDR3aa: CASSMLGYTDTQYF; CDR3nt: TGTGCCAGTAGTATGTTAGGGTACACAGATACGCAGTATTTT
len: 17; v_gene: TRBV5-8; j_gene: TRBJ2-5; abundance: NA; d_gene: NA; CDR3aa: CASSLGVAVGPLETQYF; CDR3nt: TGTGCCAGCAGCTTGGGGGTCGCGGTAGGCCCCTTGGAGACCCAGTACTTC
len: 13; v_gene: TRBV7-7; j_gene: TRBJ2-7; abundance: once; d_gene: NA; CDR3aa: CASSLAPDYEQYF; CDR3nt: TGTGCTAGCAGCTTAGCTCCTGACTACGAGCAGTACTTC
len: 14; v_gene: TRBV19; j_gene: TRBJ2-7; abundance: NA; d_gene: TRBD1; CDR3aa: CASSAGQGGYEQYF; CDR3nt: TGTGCCAGTAGTGCGGGACAGGGGGGCTACGAGCAGTACTTC
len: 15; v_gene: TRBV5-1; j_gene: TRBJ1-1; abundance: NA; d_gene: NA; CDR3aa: CASSLAGGSDTEAFF; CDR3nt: TGCGCCAGCAGCTTGGCTGGGGGCTCTGACACTGAAGCTTTCTTT
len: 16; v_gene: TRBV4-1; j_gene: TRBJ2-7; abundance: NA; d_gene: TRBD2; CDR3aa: CASSPWTSGNSYEQYF; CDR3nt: TGCGCCAGCAGCCCCTGGACTAGCGGTAACTCCTACGAGCAGTACTTC
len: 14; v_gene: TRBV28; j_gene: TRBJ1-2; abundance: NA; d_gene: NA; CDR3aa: CASSLWEGINGYTF; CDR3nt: TGTGCCAGCAGTTTATGGGAGGGGATCAATGGCTACACCTTC
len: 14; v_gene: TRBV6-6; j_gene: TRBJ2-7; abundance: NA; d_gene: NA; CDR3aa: CASTQGVGPYEQYF; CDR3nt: TGTGCCAGCACCCAGGGTGTGGGACCCTACGAGCAGTACTTC
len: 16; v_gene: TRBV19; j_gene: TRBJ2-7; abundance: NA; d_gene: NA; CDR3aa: CASSPRGPFGSYEQYF; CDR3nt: TGTGCCAGTAGCCCCAGGGGCCCGTTCGGTTCCTACGAGCAGTACTTC
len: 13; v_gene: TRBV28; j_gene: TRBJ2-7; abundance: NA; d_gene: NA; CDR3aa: CASRDRMTYEQYF; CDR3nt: TGTGCCAGCAGAGACAGGATGACCTACGAGCAGTACTTC
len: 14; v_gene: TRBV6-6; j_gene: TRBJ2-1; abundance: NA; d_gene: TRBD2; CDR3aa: CASILAGAYNEQFF; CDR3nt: TGTGCCTCGATTTTAGCGGGGGCATACAATGAGCAGTTCTTC
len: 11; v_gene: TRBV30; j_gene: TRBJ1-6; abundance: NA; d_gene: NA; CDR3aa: CAFHTDSPLHF; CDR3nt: TGTGCCTTCCATACAGATTCACCCCTCCACTTT
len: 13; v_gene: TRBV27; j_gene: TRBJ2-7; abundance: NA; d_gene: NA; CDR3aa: CASSAGTSYEQYF; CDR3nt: TGTGCCAGCAGTGCCGGGACCTCCTACGAGCAGTACTTC
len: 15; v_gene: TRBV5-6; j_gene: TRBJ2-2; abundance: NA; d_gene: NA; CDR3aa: CASSLAVRDTGELFF; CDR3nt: TGTGCCAGCAGCTTAGCTGTGAGGGACACCGGGGAGCTGTTTTTT
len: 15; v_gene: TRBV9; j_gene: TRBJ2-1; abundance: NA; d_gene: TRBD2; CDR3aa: CASSIGTSRPNEQFF; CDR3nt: TGTGCCAGCAGCATCGGGACTAGCCGGCCGAATGAGCAGTTCTTC
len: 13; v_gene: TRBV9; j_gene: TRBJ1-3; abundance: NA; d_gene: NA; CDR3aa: CASSVPQKPNHYF; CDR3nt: TGTGCCAGCAGCGTACCCCAGAAACCGAACCACTATTTT
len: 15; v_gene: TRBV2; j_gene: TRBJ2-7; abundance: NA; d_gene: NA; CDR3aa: CASSERGHESYEQYF; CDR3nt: TGTGCCAGCAGTGAAAGGGGACATGAGTCCTACGAGCAGTACTTC
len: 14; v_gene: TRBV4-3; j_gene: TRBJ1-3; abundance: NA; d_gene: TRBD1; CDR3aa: CASSQGTGGKTIYF; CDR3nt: TGCGCCAGCAGCCAAGGAACAGGGGGGAAGACCATATATTTT
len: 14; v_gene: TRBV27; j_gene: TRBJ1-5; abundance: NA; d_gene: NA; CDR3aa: CASSLGSGNQPQHF; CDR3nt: TGTGCCAGCAGTTTAGGAAGTGGCAATCAGCCCCAGCATTTT
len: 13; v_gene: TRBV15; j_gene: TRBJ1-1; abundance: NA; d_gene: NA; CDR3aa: CATSSGQYTEAFF; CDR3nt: TGTGCCACCAGCTCCGGACAGTACACTGAAGCTTTCTTT
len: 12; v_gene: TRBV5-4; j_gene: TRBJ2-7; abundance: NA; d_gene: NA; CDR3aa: CASSTWGDEQYF; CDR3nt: TGTGCCAGCAGCACATGGGGGGACGAGCAGTACTTC
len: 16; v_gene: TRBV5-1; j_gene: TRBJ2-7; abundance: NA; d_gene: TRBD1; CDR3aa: CASSSEVGQITYEQYF; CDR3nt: TGCGCCAGCAGCTCCGAGGTGGGACAGATAACCTACGAGCAGTACTTC
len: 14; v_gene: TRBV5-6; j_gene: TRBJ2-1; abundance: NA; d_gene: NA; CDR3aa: CASSITTFYNEQFF; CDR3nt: TGTGCCAGCAGCATTACCACTTTCTACAATGAGCAGTTCTTC
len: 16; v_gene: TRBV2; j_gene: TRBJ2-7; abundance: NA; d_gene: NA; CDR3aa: CASSERSTGNSYEQYF; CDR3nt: TGTGCCAGCAGTGAAAGGTCTACAGGGAACTCCTACGAGCAGTACTTC
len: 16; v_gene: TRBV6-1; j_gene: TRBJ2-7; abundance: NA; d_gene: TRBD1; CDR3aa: CASSEKGQGIFYEQYF; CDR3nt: TGTGCCAGCAGTGAAAAGGGACAGGGTATTTTCTACGAGCAGTACTTC
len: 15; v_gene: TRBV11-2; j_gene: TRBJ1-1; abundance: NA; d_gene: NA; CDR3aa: CASSLEQDLNTEAFF; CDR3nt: TGTGCCAGCAGCTTAGAACAGGACTTAAACACTGAAGCTTTCTTT
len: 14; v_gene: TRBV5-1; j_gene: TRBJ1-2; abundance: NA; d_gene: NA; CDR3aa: CASSLGDSNYGYTF; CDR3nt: TGCGCCAGCAGCTTGGGTGACAGTAACTATGGCTACACCTTC
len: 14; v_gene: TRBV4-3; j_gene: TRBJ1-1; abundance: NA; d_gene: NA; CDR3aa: CASSRIEGYTEAFF; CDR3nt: TGCGCCAGCAGCCGAATCGAGGGGTACACTGAAGCTTTCTTT
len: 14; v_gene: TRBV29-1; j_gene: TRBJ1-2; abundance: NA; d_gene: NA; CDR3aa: CSVVEVRGLYGYTF; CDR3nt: TGCAGCGTTGTTGAGGTCAGGGGACTCTATGGCTACACCTTC
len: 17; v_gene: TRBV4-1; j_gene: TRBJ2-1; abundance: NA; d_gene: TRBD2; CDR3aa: CASSQDPGTSGSNEQFF; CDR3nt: TGCGCCAGCAGCCAAGACCCCGGGACTAGCGGGAGTAATGAGCAGTTCTTC